The 21 T cell receptor beta chains listed next were all sequenced from one sample in a study of T cell repertoires in Merkel cell carcinoma. Generated by immunoSEQ multiplex PCR, the TCRdb table keeps only in-frame clones and is missing some. The sample yields 12,000 to 15,000 clones, about four fifths seen once. The material sequenced was tumor tissue. The receptors stem from an adult with Merkel cell carcinoma.

V gene TRBV5-1 combines with J gene TRBJ2-2; D is unclear. V was clipped by 0 bases and J by 0 bases, with 3 bases between them. The CDR3 totals 14 residues. CDR1 is SGHRS and CDR2 is YFSETQ in the germline V gene. CDR3 region: CASSLEANTGELFF. The CDR3 bases are TGCGCCAGCAGCTTGGAAGCGAACACCGGGGAGCTGTTTTTT.

The V call is TRBV3-1 (or the pseudogene TRBV3-2), the J call TRBJ1-1; D possibly corresponds to TRBD1 (5 bases). Germline values: CDR1 LGHDT, CDR2 YNNKEL (reference sequence). V lost 5 bases to trimming and J lost 4 bases, with 11 bases between them. The CDR3 is made up of 13 amino acids. DNA of the CDR3: TGTGCCAGCAGCTCAATCGGGGGCACTGAAGCTTTCTTT. Amino acid sequence: CASSSIGGTEAFF.

V usage is TRBV6-6 and J usage is TRBJ2-7; D is undetermined. This CDR3 spans 13 amino acids. The germline V gene encodes CDR1 MNHNY and CDR2 SVGAGI (reference sequence). The V and J ends lost 4 bases and 5 bases respectively, with 12 bases between them. The CDR3 DNA follows: TGTGCCAGCAGTTGGGTAGTGGGGAACGAGCAGTACTTC. Amino acid sequence: CASSWVVGNEQYF.

J is TRBJ1-2 and V is TRBV2; the match to TRBD1 covers 10 bases. This CDR3 is built from 14 residues. The germline V gene encodes CDR1 SNHLY and CDR2 FYNNEI. The V segment lost 5 bases and the J segment 4 bases; nucleotides outside the gene matches: 4. The DNA of the CDR3 is TGTGCCAGCAGTCCCGGGACAGGGGCCTATGGCTACACCTTC. This gives the protein CASSPGTGAYGYTF.

The DNA of the CDR3 is TGTGCCAGTCTAAAGGCTAGCGGGGGAAGGGGGCAAGAGACCCAGTACTTC. The encoded protein is CASLKASGGRGQETQYF. This chain links TRBV7-2 with TRBJ2-5, with 10 bases that match TRBD2. Germline V gene sequence: CDR1 SGHTA, CDR2 FQGNSA. The CDR3 sequence is 17 residues long. V trimming: 9 bases; J trimming: 2 bases; junction bases outside the gene matches: 15.

The genes are TRBV30 and TRBJ2-3; possibly TRBD2 for D (5 bases). The V end was cut by 3 bases, the J end by 6 bases, with 16 bases between. This CDR3 is built from 14 residues. CDR1 is GTSNPN and CDR2 is SVGIG in the germline V gene (reference sequence). This chain's CDR3 is CAWRPITADDTQYF. The CDR3 region has the DNA TGTGCCTGGAGACCGATTACAGCGGACGATACGCAGTATTTT.

This chain links TRBV19 with TRBJ1-5; D unclear. V was trimmed by 7 bases and J by 1 base, leaving 11 bases between them. This CDR3 has 14 residues. Germline V gene data show CDR1 as LNHDA and CDR2 as SQIVND (reference sequence). CDR3 in amino acids: CASTPGGSNQPQHF. The CDR3 DNA follows: TGTGCCAGTACCCCGGGAGGCAGCAATCAGCCCCAGCATTTT.

The chain carries TRBV5-5 and TRBJ2-7; weak D call: TRBD1 (6 bases). The CDR3 is made up of 16 amino acids. CDR1 is SGHKS, CDR2 YYEKEE, per germline (reference sequence). V was clipped by 4 bases and J by 0 bases, with 17 bases between them. DNA of the CDR3: TGTGCCAGCAGCGGCCGGGGACACCCCTTCTCCTACGAGCAGTACTTC. It translates to CASSGRGHPFSYEQYF.

The chain has TRBV21-1 and TRBJ2-5; the table's TRBD2 call for D was not verified on the DNA. TRBV21-1 is noted as a pseudogene. The CDR3 length is 15 residues. The CDR3 reads CASSHRDPEIETQYF. CDR3 nucleotide sequence: TGTGCCAGCAGCCACCGGGATCCCGAGATTGAGACCCAGTACTTC.

The rearrangement links TRBV7-2 to TRBJ2-7; D might be TRBD2 (5 bases). The length of the CDR3 is 14 residues. Germline lookup yields CDR1 SGHTA and CDR2 FQGNSA. Trimming took off 5 bases at V and 3 bases at J, with 14 bases between the two ends. CDR3 in DNA: TGTGCCAGCAGCGCCGCCATCGGAGGCTACGAGCAGTACTTC. Translating gives CASSAAIGGYEQYF.

The rearrangement joins TRBV7-3 to TRBJ1-2; D not resolved. Germline V gives CDR1 SGHTA, CDR2 FQGTGA. This CDR3 region has 13 residues. The V and J ends lost 4 bases and 5 bases respectively, with 11 bases between them. The CDR3 here is CASSSLGGYGYTF. The DNA of the CDR3 is TGTGCCAGCAGCTCCCTTGGAGGGTATGGCTACACCTTC.

V and J are TRBV11-3 and TRBJ2-5; D unresolved. The length of the CDR3 is 13 residues. The germline V gene has CDR1 SGHNT and CDR2 YENEEA. V was clipped by 1 base and J by 0 bases, with 3 bases between them. CDR3 nucleotides: TGTGCCAGCAGCTTAGGATACCAAGAGACCCAGTACTTC. This gives the protein CASSLGYQETQYF.

The rearrangement links TRBV30 to TRBJ2-7; 14 positions agree with TRBD2. The trim removed 7 bases at V and 5 bases at J, leaving 13 bases unmatched. The CDR3 sequence is 16 residues long. In germline, CDR1 is GTSNPN, CDR2 SVGIG (reference sequence). CDR3 in DNA: TGTGCCTTTAGGCCAGGGACTAGCGGGAGCAACCACGAGCAGTACTTC. Its protein is CAFRPGTSGSNHEQYF.

The V call is TRBV2, the J call TRBJ1-5; 8 bases map to TRBD1. Per the germline V gene, CDR1 is SNHLY and CDR2 is FYNNEI. The V and J ends lost 4 bases and 7 bases, in that order; junction bases with no gene match: 3. The length of the CDR3 is 13 residues. The CDR3 DNA sequence: TGTGCCAGCAGTGTCGACAGGGGCCAGCCCCAGCATTTT. This codes for CASSVDRGQPQHF.

The chain couples TRBV6-5 to TRBJ2-3; no clear D gene. Trimming removed 4 bases at V and 0 bases at J, with 11 bases between. CDR1 and CDR2 from the germline V gene are MNHEY and SVGAGI. This CDR3 has 15 residues. The CDR3 DNA reads as TGTGCCAGCAGTTCCTACCCAGCTAGCACAGATACGCAGTATTTT. This codes for CASSSYPASTDTQYF.

The V call is TRBV4-3, the J call TRBJ1-1, with D perhaps TRBD1 (6 bases). The CDR3 has 14 amino acids. Germline-derived CDR1 and CDR2 are LGHNA and YSLEER. The V end was cut by 4 bases, the J end by 7 bases, with 16 bases between. The CDR3, as DNA: TGCGCCAGCAGCCCGACAGGCCGTGTTGGTGAAGCTTTCTTT. Its translation: CASSPTGRVGEAFF.

This clone was seen a single time. The rearrangement links TRBV6-1 to TRBJ2-7; D is unclear. Trimming took 2 bases from V and 3 from J, leaving 14 bases between them. The germline V gene encodes CDR1 MNHNS and CDR2 SASEGT. This CDR3 has 15 amino acids. The CDR3 here is CASSEYGLLDYEQYF. The CDR3 DNA reads TGTGCCAGCAGTGAATATGGGCTCCTGGACTACGAGCAGTACTTC.

This clone was recorded once. The CDR3 loop reads CASSPETVLNTEAFF. CDR3 bases: TGTGCCAGCAGCCCAGAGACAGTTTTGAACACTGAAGCTTTCTTT. J is TRBJ1-1 and V is TRBV7-6, with D perhaps TRBD1 (5 bases). Germline V gene data show CDR1 as SGHVS and CDR2 as FNYEAQ. V was pared by 5 bases and J by 0 bases, with 13 bases between. This CDR3 contains 15 residues.

This clone was counted a single time. The rearrangement uses TRBV4-2 and TRBJ2-5, with 11 nucleotides matching TRBD2. The CDR3 is 17 amino acids. V was clipped by 0 bases and J by 4 bases; unmatched bases: 7. Germline V gene sequence: CDR1 LGHNA, CDR2 YNFKEQ. The CDR3 loop reads CASSQDGASGGRETQYF. CDR3 DNA sequence: TGTGCCAGCAGCCAAGATGGCGCTAGCGGGGGGCGAGAGACCCAGTACTTC.

The V gene is TRBV14, the J gene TRBJ2-1, with 7 bases fitting TRBD2. Trimming cost V 8 bases and J 7 bases; bases outside gene matches: 5. In germline, CDR1 is SGHDN, CDR2 FVKESK. The CDR3 loop spans 12 amino acids. The CDR3 loop is CASGAGVNEQFF. CDR3 in DNA: TGTGCCAGCGGTGCGGGAGTAAATGAGCAGTTCTTC.

The rearrangement joins TRBV5-1 to TRBJ2-7; weak D call: TRBD1 (5 bases). This CDR3 contains 14 residues. V was trimmed by 1 base and J by 0 bases, leaving 8 bases between them. CDR1 is SGHRS and CDR2 is YFSETQ in the germline V gene. CDR3 region: CASSLLQDSYEQYF. The CDR3 region has the DNA TGCGCCAGCAGCTTGTTACAGGACTCCTACGAGCAGTACTTC.